One sample yielded the 18 T cell receptor beta chains listed below, sequenced in a study of cytomegalovirus exposure and HLA in healthy donors. With 60 Vbeta and 13 Jbeta primers, the PCR was carried out. Profiling relied on immunoSEQ multiplex PCR, and the TCRdb table lists in-frame clones only, not all of them. The top ten hold over 1.3% of the sample, which has approximately 130,000 clones, around 79% seen once. Sequencing was performed on PBMCs. Source of these receptors: a woman in her 40s in good health and CMV-seronegative.

This chain connects TRBV19 to TRBJ1-5, with D unresolved. Germline CDR1 reads LNHDA; CDR2 reads SQIVND (reference sequence). CDR3 length equals 16 residues. Between the trimmed V and J ends, which lost 3 bases and 1 base, there was a span of 13 bases. CDR3 loop: CASSMGNPGSNQPQHF. CDR3 DNA sequence: TGTGCCAGTAGTATGGGCAACCCGGGAAGCAATCAGCCCCAGCATTTT. Based on the CDR3 plus reference TRBV19 and TRBJ1-5, the full variable domain is DGGITQSPKYLFRKEGQNVTLSCEQNLNHDAMYWYRQDPGQGLRLIYYSQIVNDFQKGDIAEGYSVSREKKESFPLTVTSAQKNPTAFYLCASSMGNPGSNQPQHFGDGTRLSIL.

This clone has more than one count but fewer than ten. The chain recombines TRBV10-1 with TRBJ2-3, with TRBD2 matching 7 bases. The germline gives CDR1 WNHNN, CDR2 SYGVQD (reference sequence). The V gene end was trimmed by 4 bases and the J gene end by 1 base; junction bases not matched to a gene: 5. The CDR3 length is 15 residues. DNA of the CDR3: TGCGCCAGCAGTGCCGGGACTACGCGCACAGATACGCAGTATTTT. It codes for CASSAGTTRTDTQYF.

This clone appeared a few times. The V call is TRBV4-2, the J call TRBJ1-2; D is unresolved. The CDR3 length is 13 residues. Germline-derived CDR1 and CDR2 are LGHNA and YNFKEQ. Deletions cut 2 bases from V and 4 bases from J, with 8 bases between. CDR3 in amino acids: CASSQPPRYGYTF. In nucleotides, the CDR3 is TGTGCCAGCAGCCAACCTCCGCGCTATGGCTACACCTTC.

The rearrangement uses TRBV30 and TRBJ2-3; TRBD2 matches at 9 bases. This CDR3 region has 16 residues. Trimming at V came to 5 bases and at J to 0 bases, leaving 9 bases not matched to a gene. Looked up from germline, CDR1 is GTSNPN and CDR2 is SVGIG (reference sequence). CDR3 region: CAWVKGAGGSTDTQYF. CDR3 bases: TGTGCCTGGGTAAAAGGAGCGGGGGGTAGCACAGATACGCAGTATTTT.

This chain uses TRBV5-8 with TRBJ2-4; D might be TRBD2 (6 bases). The CDR3 is 15 amino acids. CDR1 SGHTS and CDR2 YDEGEE come from the germline V gene. The germline V and J ends were trimmed by 4 bases and 7 bases, with 18 bases remaining between them. The CDR3 coding sequence is TGTGCCAGCAGCGGGCAGGGAGGTTTCCCCAACATTCAGTACTTC. Its protein product is CASSGQGGFPNIQYF. The full variable domain, in which reference TRBV5-8 and TRBJ2-4 provide the parts outside the CDR3, is EAGVTQSPTHLIKTRGQQATLRCSPISGHTSVYWYQQALGLGLQFLLWYDEGEERNRGNFPPRFSGRQFPNYSSELNVNALELEDSALYLCASSGQGGFPNIQYFGAGTRLSVL.

The chain links TRBV5-4 to TRBJ1-1, with 10 bases identical to TRBD1. V was pared by 4 bases and J by 3 bases, with 6 bases of the junction left unmatched. Germline V gene sequence: CDR1 SGHNT, CDR2 YYREEE (reference sequence). The CDR3 has 15 residues. In DNA form, the CDR3 reads TGTGCCAGCAGCCTCCTCGGACAGGGGGACACTGAAGCTTTCTTT. Encoded protein: CASSLLGQGDTEAFF.

The CDR3 loop is CASSFSGNTGELFF. CDR3 nucleotide sequence: TGTGCCAGCAGCTTCTCAGGGAACACCGGGGAGCTGTTTTTT. The V call is TRBV13, the J call TRBJ2-2; D ambiguous. There are 14 residues in the CDR3. Trimming took 3 bases from V and 1 from J, leaving 6 bases between them. Germline V gene lookup returns CDR1 PRHDT and CDR2 FYEKMQ (reference sequence).

The chain uses TRBV30 and TRBJ1-2; D may be TRBD1 (6 bases). Germline-derived CDR1 and CDR2 are GTSNPN and SVGIG (reference sequence). The germline V and J ends were trimmed by 5 bases and 5 bases, with 21 bases remaining between them. CDR3 length: 15 residues. The DNA of the CDR3 is TGTGCCTGGGGAATTGGGGACACCCATTGGTATGGCTACACCTTC. Protein sequence: CAWGIGDTHWYGYTF.

This rearrangement joins TRBV2 to TRBJ2-2; TRBD2 matches at 11 bases. This CDR3 spans 15 amino acids. Germline V gene data show CDR1 as SNHLY and CDR2 as FYNNEI. With V trimmed by 6 bases and J by 5 bases, 5 bases remained unmatched. The DNA of the CDR3 is TGTGCCAGCAGACAGATAGCGGGGGGGACCGGGGAGCTGTTTTTT. This translates into CASRQIAGGTGELFF.

The rearrangement uses TRBV7-9 and TRBJ2-7, with D perhaps TRBD1 (5 bases). Germline-derived CDR1 and CDR2 are SEHNR and FQNEAQ (reference sequence). Trimming removed 6 bases from V and 6 bases from J, with 12 bases in between. CDR3 length: 12 residues. The CDR3 reads CASSFQGREQYF. CDR3 DNA sequence: TGTGCCAGCAGTTTTCAGGGTCGCGAGCAGTACTTC.

The rearrangement joins TRBV28 to TRBJ1-2; D not resolved. Trimming left V 6 bases short and J 7 bases short, with 15 bases between. The CDR3 extends over 13 amino acids. Germline-derived CDR1 and CDR2 are MDHEN and SYDVKM. The CDR3 loop reads CASRFDMIAGYTF. The CDR3 DNA is TGTGCCAGCAGATTCGACATGATCGCTGGCTACACCTTC.

The chain couples TRBV2 to TRBJ2-7; possible D gene TRBD1, 5 bases. The germline gives CDR1 SNHLY, CDR2 FYNNEI. CDR3 length: 14 residues. V gave up 8 bases and J gave up 5 bases, with 19 bases separating them. CDR3 sequence (DNA): TGTGCCAGCCGTCCAGGGCTGTTAAGAAACGAGCAGTACTTC. As protein: CASRPGLLRNEQYF.

The rearrangement uses TRBV6-5 and TRBJ1-2, with 12 positions matching TRBD1. CDR3 length: 15 residues. V dropped 4 bases and J dropped 8; count of bases not matched to a gene: 8. Germline V gene sequence: CDR1 MNHEY, CDR2 SVGAGI. Written as DNA, the CDR3 is TGTGCCAGCAGTTCCCCCCGGGACAGGGGGCGAGGCTACACCTTC. As protein: CASSSPRDRGRGYTF.

The chain uses TRBV6-5 and TRBJ2-1, with TRBD2 identical over 7 bases. Germline CDR1 and CDR2: MNHEY and SVGAGI. CDR3 size: 14 residues. The V gene end was trimmed by 6 bases and the J gene end by 7 bases; junction bases not matched to a gene: 9. The CDR3 protein is CASSHGGFSNEQFF. CDR3 nucleotides: TGTGCCAGCAGCCACGGGGGGTTCTCGAATGAGCAGTTCTTC.

The CDR3 sequence: CASSRGGTAGANVLTF. As DNA, the CDR3 is TGTGCCAGCAGCCGCGGGGGGACTGCTGGGGCCAACGTCCTGACTTTC. The chain uses TRBV27 and TRBJ2-6; 8 nucleotides line up with TRBD2. Germline V lookup: CDR1 MNHEY, CDR2 SMNVEV (reference sequence). The CDR3 consists of 16 residues. V lost 6 bases and J lost 2; bases outside the gene matches: 6.

The V gene is TRBV9, the J gene TRBJ2-2; D not resolved. This CDR3 has 16 amino acids. CDR1 and CDR2 (germline): SGDLS, YYNGEE. Deletions cut 4 bases from V and 3 bases from J, with 16 bases between. The CDR3 DNA follows: TGTGCCAGCAGCTTCCGAGGCATTCAAGACACCGGGGAGCTGTTTTTT. Its protein product is CASSFRGIQDTGELFF.

This sequence joins TRBV5-6 and TRBJ1-3; the match to TRBD1 covers 7 bases. Germline lookup yields CDR1 SGHDT and CDR2 YYEEEE. CDR3 length equals 14 residues. Trimming removed 5 bases from V and 4 bases from J; junction bases left unmatched: 6. CDR3 nucleotides: TGTGCCAGCAGTGACAGGGCTTGGGGAAACACCATATATTTT. Protein: CASSDRAWGNTIYF.

The V and J genes are TRBV4-1 and TRBJ1-6; no reliable D call. Germline V gives CDR1 MGHRA, CDR2 YSYEKL. The V gene lost 0 bases and the J gene lost 10 bases, with 10 bases spanning the gap. This CDR3 contains 14 residues. The CDR3 protein is CASSQEGRGSPLHF. The DNA of the CDR3 is TGCGCCAGCAGCCAAGAAGGTAGAGGATCACCCCTCCACTTT.